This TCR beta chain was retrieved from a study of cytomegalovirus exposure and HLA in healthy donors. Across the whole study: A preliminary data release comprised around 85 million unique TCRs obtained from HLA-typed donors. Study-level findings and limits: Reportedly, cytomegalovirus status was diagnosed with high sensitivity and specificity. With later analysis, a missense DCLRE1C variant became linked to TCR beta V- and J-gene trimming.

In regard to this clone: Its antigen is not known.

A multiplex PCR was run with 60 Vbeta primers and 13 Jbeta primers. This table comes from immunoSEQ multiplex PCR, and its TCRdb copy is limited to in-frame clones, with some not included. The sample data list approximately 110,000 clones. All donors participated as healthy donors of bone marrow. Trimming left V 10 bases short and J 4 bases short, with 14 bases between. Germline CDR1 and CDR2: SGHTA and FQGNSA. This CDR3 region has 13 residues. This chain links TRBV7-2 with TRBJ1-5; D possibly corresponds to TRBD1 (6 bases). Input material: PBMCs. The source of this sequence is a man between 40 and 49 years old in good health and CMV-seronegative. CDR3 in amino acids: CATSTGLNQPQHF. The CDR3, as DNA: TGTGCCACCAGTACAGGGTTGAATCAGCCCCAGCATTTT.